The 9 T cell receptor beta chains given below trace back to one sample, sequenced in a study of cytomegalovirus exposure and HLA in healthy donors. 13 Jbeta primers and 60 Vbeta primers were used for the PCR. Data came from immunoSEQ multiplex PCR; TCRdb stores just in-frame clones and leaves some out. This table holds approximately 88,000 clones, about 79% found once. Sequencing was done on a sample of PBMCs. Source of these receptors: a man between 18 and 29 years old in good health and CMV-seropositive.

This clone appeared a single time. CDR3 region: CASTTDRQLNQPQHF. CDR3 in DNA: TGTGCCAGCACGACGGACAGGCAACTCAATCAGCCCCAGCATTTT. The chain links TRBV28 to TRBJ1-5, with 7 bases lining up with TRBD1. This CDR3 comprises 15 residues. CDR1 is MDHEN and CDR2 is SYDVKM in the germline V gene. J gave up 3 bases and V 7 bases, and 9 bases lay outside the gene matches. The complete variable domain, with remaining parts taken from reference TRBV28 and TRBJ1-5, reads DVKVTQSSRYLVKRTGEKVFLECVQDMDHENMFWYRQDPGLGLRLIYFSYDVKMKEKGDIPEGYSVSREKKERFSLILESASTNQTSMYLCASTTDRQLNQPQHFGDGTRLSIL.

V usage is TRBV5-6 and J usage is TRBJ2-5; weak D call: TRBD2 (5 bases). Germline CDR1 and CDR2: SGHDT and YYEEEE. V gave up 0 bases and J gave up 4 bases, with 7 bases separating them. The CDR3 loop spans 13 amino acids. The CDR3 loop is CASSLAAGETQYF. For the CDR3, the DNA is TGTGCCAGCAGCTTGGCGGCGGGAGAGACCCAGTACTTC.

This clone has more than one count but fewer than ten. This CDR3 is also generated by other DNA sequences in the sample. The rearrangement joins TRBV6-5 to TRBJ1-1; D is perhaps TRBD1 (5 bases). Per germline, CDR1 MNHEY and CDR2 SVGAGI. Trimming stripped 2 bases from V and 4 bases from J, with 8 bases between. The CDR3 is made up of 13 amino acids. Here the CDR3 reads CASSYGGGTEAFF. CDR3 sequence (DNA): TGTGCCAGCAGTTACGGGGGGGGCACTGAAGCTTTCTTT.

The rearrangement uses TRBV13 and TRBJ2-5; 7 nucleotides agree with TRBD2. Germline loops: CDR1 PRHDT, CDR2 FYEKMQ (reference sequence). After removal of 5 bases from V and 4 bases from J, the junction contained 4 bases not matched to a gene. The CDR3 is 13 residues long. Here the CDR3 reads CASSLGGGETQYF. The CDR3 coding sequence is TGTGCCAGCAGCCTGGGGGGGGGAGAGACCCAGTACTTC.

The chain is built from TRBV28 and TRBJ2-2, with unresolved D. This CDR3 region has 13 residues. V shed 3 bases and J shed 5 bases, with 7 bases lying between them. Germline V gene data show CDR1 as MDHEN and CDR2 as SYDVKM. DNA for the CDR3: TGTGCCAGCAGTTTGATCGGGACCGGGGAGCTGTTTTTT. Its protein product is CASSLIGTGELFF.

The V call is TRBV7-8, the J call TRBJ1-5, with TRBD1 matching 8 bases. The V gene end was trimmed by 5 bases and the J gene end by 2 bases; junction bases not matched to a gene: 2. The CDR3 has 14 amino acids. CDR1 is SGHVS and CDR2 is FQNEAQ in the germline V gene. This chain's CDR3 is CASSPGQGNQPQHF. CDR3 in DNA: TGTGCCAGCAGCCCGGGACAGGGCAATCAGCCCCAGCATTTT.

V is TRBV6-1 and J is TRBJ2-7; D is uncertain. The CDR3 sequence is 15 residues long. Germline values: CDR1 MNHNS, CDR2 SASEGT. The V end was cut by 1 base, the J end by 1 base, with 11 bases between. The CDR3 protein is CASSEGVTHSYEQYF. As DNA, the CDR3 is TGTGCCAGCAGTGAAGGAGTGACTCATTCCTACGAGCAGTACTTC.

The rearrangement joins TRBV6-5 to TRBJ1-1; TRBD1 is a possible D gene (5 bases). The V gene lost 6 bases and the J gene lost 7 bases, with 21 bases spanning the gap. This CDR3 spans 15 amino acids. Germline CDR1 MNHEY, CDR2 SVGAGI. Here the CDR3 reads CASSRTSGTAFEAFF. DNA of the CDR3: TGTGCCAGCAGCCGAACTAGCGGGACCGCTTTTGAAGCTTTCTTT.

V gene TRBV28 combines with J gene TRBJ2-1, with D tentatively TRBD1 (6 bases). V was clipped by 2 bases and J by 6 bases, with 11 bases between them. Germline lookup yields CDR1 MDHEN and CDR2 SYDVKM. The CDR3 runs 14 residues. CDR3 amino acids: CASSLTGMFNEQFF. The DNA of the CDR3 is TGTGCCAGCAGTTTAACAGGGATGTTCAATGAGCAGTTCTTC.